The 21 T cell receptor beta chains reported below all come from one sample, sequenced in a study of metastatic and nonmetastatic thyroid tumors. All patients reached thyroid surgery having received no treatment beforehand. TCRdb re-analyzed the PCR reads using MiXCR. The repertoire holds 15,000 or so clones, with around a third as singletons. The sample consisted of tumor tissue. The origin of the receptors is a male donor with papillary thyroid cancer or a benign thyroid nodule (not recorded which). Some clones in this sample may be carry-over from other donors' samples.

The chain combines TRBV18 with TRBJ2-7, with 9 bases lining up with TRBD1. This CDR3 contains 14 residues. Losses at the gene ends were 5 bases for V and 3 bases for J; bases not matched to a gene: 5. Per germline, CDR1 KGHSH and CDR2 LQKENI. CDR3 coding DNA: TGTGCCAGCTCAACGGGGACAGGGAGCTACGAGCAGTACTTC. It codes for CASSTGTGSYEQYF.

In this sample, this clone turned up many times. The rearrangement uses TRBV13 and TRBJ2-1; D perhaps matches TRBD1 (5 bases). Germline V gene lookup returns CDR1 PRHDT and CDR2 FYEKMQ (reference sequence). The ends were cut back, 5 bases at V and 0 bases at J, with 8 bases in the middle. The CDR3 sequence is 14 residues long. The DNA for the CDR3 is TGTGCCAGCAGCCAAGGGGTCTCCTACAATGAGCAGTTCTTC. Amino acids: CASSQGVSYNEQFF.

In this sample, this clone turned up a few times. The V call is TRBV5-1, the J call TRBJ1-1, with D unclear. Germline V CDR1 and CDR2: SGHRS, YFSETQ. Trimming removed 1 base from V and 11 bases from J, with 15 bases in between. The CDR3 sequence is 13 residues long. In nucleotides, the CDR3 is TGCGCCAGCAGCTTGAGTAGCCAAACCGGTGCTTTCTTT. Its protein is CASSLSSQTGAFF.

In this sample, this clone turned up many times. In DNA, the CDR3 is TGTGCCAGCAGTTTCGAGACAGGGTATTCGTATGGCTACACCTTC. Its protein is CASSFETGYSYGYTF. This chain links TRBV28 with TRBJ1-2, with TRBD1 identical over 7 bases. The CDR3 is 15 residues long. CDR1 MDHEN and CDR2 SYDVKM come from the germline V gene. J lost 5 bases, V lost 3 bases, and 9 bases had no gene match.

This clone occurred a few times. A much larger clone is a single base away; this may be a read error. CDR3 nucleotides: TGTGCCAGCAGCGAACCCCCAGCGAGCTCCTATAATTCACTCCTCCACTTT. Its translation is CASSEPPASSYNSLLHF. This chain connects TRBV11-1 to TRBJ1-6; D gene unclear. Germline V gene lookup returns CDR1 SGHAT and CDR2 FQDESV (reference sequence). CDR3 length: 17 residues. The variable domain in full, completed from reference TRBV11-1 and TRBJ1-6, reads EAEVAQSPRYKITEKSQAVAFWCDPISGHATLYWYRQILGQGPELLVQFQDESVVDDSQLPKDRFSAERLKGVDSTLKIQPAELGDSAMYLCASSEPPASSYNSLLHFGNGTRLTVT.

V gene TRBV19 combines with J gene TRBJ2-1; 10 nucleotides line up with TRBD2. Trimming cost V 6 bases and J 5 bases; bases outside gene matches: 10. Germline lookup yields CDR1 LNHDA and CDR2 SQIVND (reference sequence). This CDR3 comprises 16 residues. CDR3 nucleotide sequence: TGTGCCAGTAGCGCATTACCGGGACTAGCGAACAATGAGCAGTTCTTC. Translation: CASSALPGLANNEQFF. The complete variable domain, with remaining parts taken from reference TRBV19 and TRBJ2-1, reads DGGITQSPKYLFRKEGQNVTLSCEQNLNHDAMYWYRQDPGQGLRLIYYSQIVNDFQKGDIAEGYSVSREKKESFPLTVTSAQKNPTAFYLCASSALPGLANNEQFFGPGTRLTVL.

The chain uses TRBV20-1 and TRBJ1-1; TRBD1 matches 7 bases. Germline V lookup: CDR1 DFQATT, CDR2 SNEGSKA (reference sequence). CDR3 size: 14 residues. The V segment lost 5 bases and the J segment 0 bases; nucleotides outside the gene matches: 6. This chain's CDR3 is CSARQGGMNTEAFF. The CDR3, as DNA: TGCAGTGCTCGACAGGGAGGGATGAACACTGAAGCTTTCTTT.

This sequence joins TRBV20-1 and TRBJ2-2, with TRBD1 as a possible D gene (5 bases). Germline loops: CDR1 DFQATT, CDR2 SNEGSKA (reference sequence). The CDR3 loop spans 15 amino acids. Trimming took off 2 bases at V and 7 bases at J, with 17 bases between the two ends. The CDR3 nucleotides are TGCAGTGCTAGACAAGGGGTGTCCCCCAGCGGGGAGCTGTTTTTT. It is translated as CSARQGVSPSGELFF.

This clone was seen a few times. The chain has TRBV28 and TRBJ1-6; maybe TRBD1 (6 bases). This CDR3 spans 15 amino acids. The V gene lost 8 bases and the J gene lost 9 bases, with 20 bases spanning the gap. Germline CDR1 reads MDHEN; CDR2 reads SYDVKM. The CDR3 nucleotides read TGTGCCAGCCTCAAAAGCGGGGGGGCCGGTTCACCCCTCCACTTT. Encoded protein: CASLKSGGAGSPLHF.

Ten or more counts support this clone. DNA for the CDR3: TGTGCCAGCAGCTTGACACAGGGGGCGGGGGAGCAGTACTTC. Its protein is CASSLTQGAGEQYF. The gene calls are TRBV5-4 and TRBJ2-7, with TRBD1 matching over 9 bases. CDR3 length: 14 amino acids. After removal of 1 base from V and 7 bases from J, the junction contained 6 bases not matched to a gene. Germline loops: CDR1 SGHNT, CDR2 YYREEE (reference sequence).

V is TRBV28 and J is TRBJ1-2; D not resolved. CDR3 length: 15 amino acids. Germline values: CDR1 MDHEN, CDR2 SYDVKM. Trimming pared 5 bases from V and 4 bases from J, leaving 17 bases between. The CDR3 is CASSTYMTPGYGYTF. The CDR3, as DNA: TGTGCCAGCAGTACTTACATGACACCCGGCTATGGCTACACCTTC.

This clone was counted at least ten times. V and J are TRBV20-1 and TRBJ1-5; the D is unclear. Per the germline V gene, CDR1 is DFQATT and CDR2 is SNEGSKA (reference sequence). CDR3 length: 16 amino acids. Trimming removed 5 bases from V and 1 base from J, with 18 bases in between. The CDR3 spells CSARKGGPLSNQPQHF. For the CDR3, the DNA is TGCAGTGCTCGAAAGGGAGGGCCCTTGAGCAATCAGCCCCAGCATTTT.

This clone was observed at least ten times. The gene calls are TRBV10-2 and TRBJ2-1, with 10 bases aligning to TRBD2. Germline V lookup: CDR1 WSHSY, CDR2 SAAADI. With V trimmed by 7 bases and J by 5 bases, 5 bases remained unmatched. The CDR3 totals 14 residues. DNA of the CDR3: TGCGCCAGCACGTCTAGCGGGAGTGACAATGAGCAGTTCTTC. Protein: CASTSSGSDNEQFF.

The chain is built from TRBV3-1 and TRBJ1-6; D is uncertain. CDR1 and CDR2 (germline): LGHDT, YNNKEL (reference sequence). Trimming pared 3 bases from V and 9 bases from J, leaving 12 bases between. CDR3 size: 14 residues. CDR3 in amino acids: CASSQAINRSPLHF. The CDR3 nucleotides read TGTGCCAGCAGCCAGGCAATCAATCGTTCACCCCTCCACTTT.

This clone was seen ten or more times. This rearrangement joins TRBV6-4 to TRBJ2-1, with D perhaps TRBD2 (5 bases). V was pared by 0 bases and J by 7 bases, with 10 bases between. In germline, CDR1 is MRHNA, CDR2 SNTAGT. CDR3 length: 14 residues. The CDR3 region is CASSDSPGSNEQFF. Here the CDR3 DNA reads TGTGCCAGCAGTGACTCGCCGGGAAGTAATGAGCAGTTCTTC.

By share, this clone ranks as medium-sized. V gene TRBV6-1 combines with J gene TRBJ2-2; D not certain. V shed 2 bases and J shed 7 bases, with 11 bases lying between them. Germline assignment: CDR1 MNHNS and CDR2 SASEGT. The CDR3 runs 14 residues. The CDR3: CASSERLDIGELFF. In DNA, the CDR3 is TGTGCCAGCAGTGAACGGCTAGACATCGGGGAGCTGTTTTTT.

Note on this clone: Since the CDR3 does not end with the conserved phenylalanine or tryptophan, this likely comes from a read error. The DNA is left out, because the CDR3 cannot be placed on it with certainty; the CDR3 is given as TCRdb lists it. The chain carries TRBV28 and TRBJ1-1; the table's D call, TRBD1, has no DNA check behind it. Ends included, the CDR3 has 13 residues. Germline-derived CDR1 and CDR2 are MDHEN and SYDVKM. This CDR3 reads CASSYQGSTEPFS.

This clone is termed medium-sized. This chain connects TRBV6-2 or TRBV6-3 to TRBJ2-7; 7 bases match TRBD1. CDR3 length: 20 amino acids. From germline, CDR1 is MNHEY and CDR2 SVGEGT. Unmatched junction bases numbered 18, after V lost 0 bases and J lost 1 base. The CDR3 sequence: CASSYSRSTPGTAASYEQYF. The CDR3 coding sequence is TGTGCCAGCAGTTACTCGCGGTCTACGCCTGGGACAGCCGCTTCCTACGAGCAGTACTTC.

This clone was observed a few times. In nucleotides, the CDR3 is TGTGCCAGCAGCCGGATTGGACAGGTCAATGAGCAGTTCTTC. It is translated as CASSRIGQVNEQFF. The chain carries TRBV14 and TRBJ2-1; 7 bases are shared with TRBD1. The CDR3 consists of 14 residues. J gave up 6 bases and V 4 bases, and 6 bases lay outside the gene matches. The germline V gene has CDR1 SGHDN and CDR2 FVKESK.

This clone appeared many times. In nucleotides, the CDR3 is TGTGCCAGCGGAGGGGGAGGCTATGGCTACACCTTC. Amino acid sequence: CASGGGGYGYTF. The V gene is TRBV3-1, the J gene TRBJ1-2; tentatively, D is TRBD1 (6 bases). Trimming left V 8 bases short and J 4 bases short, with 11 bases between. From germline, CDR1 is LGHDT and CDR2 YNNKEL (reference sequence). This CDR3 is 12 amino acids long.

The V and J genes are TRBV20-1 and TRBJ2-1, with TRBD2 identical over 10 bases. The CDR3 covers 15 residues. Trimming at V came to 6 bases and at J to 6 bases, leaving 11 bases not matched to a gene. Germline assignment: CDR1 DFQATT and CDR2 SNEGSKA (reference sequence). For the CDR3, the DNA is TGCAGTGCGCATCTAGCGGGAGTGGGGGGCAATGAGCAGTTCTTC. It is translated as CSAHLAGVGGNEQFF.